The entry that follows covers one T cell receptor beta chain sequence. Its cognate antigen is unknown. V shed 4 bases and J shed 0 bases, with 4 bases lying between them. Germline V gives CDR1 GTSNPN, CDR2 SVGIG (reference sequence). This CDR3 region has 13 residues. This specimen comes from a study of STAT5B mutations in CD4+ large granular lymphocyte leukemia. TCRdb keeps only in-frame clones here, not all; method: immunoSEQ multiplex PCR. The sample shows around 5,000 clones, 88% of them seen only once. Overall study findings and caveats: About 26% of private leukemic clonotypes occurred rarely in other patients' non-leukemic repertoires. TRBV06-family usage was enriched in top patient clones (8/27) versus controls (2/35).

The chain uses TRBV30 and TRBJ2-6; D is undetermined. Sequencing was performed on PBMCs. The receptor's source is a man aged 35 to 55 with CD4+ T-cell large granular lymphocyte leukemia. This chain's CDR3 is CAWKRSGANVLTF. The CDR3 nucleotides are TGTGCCTGGAAACGCTCTGGGGCCAACGTCCTGACTTTC.